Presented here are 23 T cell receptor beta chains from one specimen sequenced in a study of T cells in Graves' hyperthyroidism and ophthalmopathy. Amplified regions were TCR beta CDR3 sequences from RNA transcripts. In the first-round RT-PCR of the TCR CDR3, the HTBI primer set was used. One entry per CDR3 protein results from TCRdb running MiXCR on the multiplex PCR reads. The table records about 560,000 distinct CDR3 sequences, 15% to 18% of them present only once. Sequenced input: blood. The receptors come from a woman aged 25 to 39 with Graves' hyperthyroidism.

For the CDR3, the DNA is TGTGCCAGCAGTCTGGGACTAGCGGAAGAAGAGACCCAGTACTTC. It specifies CASSLGLAEEETQYF. This chain joins TRBV7-9 and TRBJ2-5; the match to TRBD2 covers 11 bases. The J segment lost 3 bases and the V segment lost 6 bases, leaving 6 bases of the junction unmatched. The CDR3 covers 15 residues. Germline values: CDR1 SEHNR, CDR2 FQNEAQ (reference sequence).

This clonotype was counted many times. CDR3 sequence reads: CASSVRQGTNEKLFF. The CDR3 region has the DNA TGTGCCAGCAGCGTTAGACAGGGGACTAATGAAAAACTGTTTTTT. The genes are TRBV11-2 and TRBJ1-4; 8 bases align to TRBD1. V trimming: 5 bases; J trimming: 2 bases; junction bases outside the gene matches: 4. The CDR3 length is 15 residues. Germline V lookup: CDR1 SGHAT, CDR2 FQNNGV.

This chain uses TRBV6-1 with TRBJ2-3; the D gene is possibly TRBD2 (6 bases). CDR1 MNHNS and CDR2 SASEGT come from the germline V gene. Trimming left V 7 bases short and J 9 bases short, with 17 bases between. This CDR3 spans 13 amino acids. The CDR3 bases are TGTGCCAGCACCCTACCCGGAGGGATGACGCAGTATTTT. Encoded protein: CASTLPGGMTQYF.

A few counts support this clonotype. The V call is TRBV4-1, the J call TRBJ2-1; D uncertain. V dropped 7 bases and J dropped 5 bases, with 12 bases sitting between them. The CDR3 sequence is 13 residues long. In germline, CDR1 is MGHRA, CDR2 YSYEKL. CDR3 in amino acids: CASKGLGDNEQFF. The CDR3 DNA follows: TGCGCCAGCAAAGGTCTAGGAGACAATGAGCAGTTCTTC.

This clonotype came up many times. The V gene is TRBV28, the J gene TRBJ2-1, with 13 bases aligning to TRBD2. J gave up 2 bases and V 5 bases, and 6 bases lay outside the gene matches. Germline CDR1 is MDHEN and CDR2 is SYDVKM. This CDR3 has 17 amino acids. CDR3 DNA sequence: TGTGCCAGCAGTACCCGGACTAGCGGGAGCCCCTACAATGAGCAGTTCTTC. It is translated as CASSTRTSGSPYNEQFF.

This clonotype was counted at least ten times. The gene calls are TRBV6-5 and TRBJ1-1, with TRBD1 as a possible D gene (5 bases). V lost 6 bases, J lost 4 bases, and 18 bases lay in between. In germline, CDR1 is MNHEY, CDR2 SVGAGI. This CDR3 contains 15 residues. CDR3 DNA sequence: TGTGCCAGCAGAGGAGCGGGGGAGAGGGGCACTGAAGCTTTCTTT. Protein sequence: CASRGAGERGTEAFF.

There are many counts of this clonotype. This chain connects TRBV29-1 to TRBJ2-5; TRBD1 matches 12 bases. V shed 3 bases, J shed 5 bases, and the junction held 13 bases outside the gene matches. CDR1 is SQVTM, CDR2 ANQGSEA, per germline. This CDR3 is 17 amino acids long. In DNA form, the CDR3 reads TGCAGCGTTGAGGCTTTTGGGACAGGGGGCATGAGGGAGACCCAGTACTTC. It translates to CSVEAFGTGGMRETQYF.

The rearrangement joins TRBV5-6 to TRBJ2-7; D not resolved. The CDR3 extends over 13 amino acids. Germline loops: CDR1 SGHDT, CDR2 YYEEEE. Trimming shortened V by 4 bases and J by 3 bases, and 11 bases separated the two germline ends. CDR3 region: CASSLLELYEQYF. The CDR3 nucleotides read TGTGCCAGCAGCCTACTCGAACTCTACGAGCAGTACTTC.

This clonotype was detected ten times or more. Here the CDR3 DNA reads TGTGCCAGCTCACCGACTAGCGGGTTGAACTACAATGAGCAGTTCTTC. Protein sequence: CASSPTSGLNYNEQFF. This chain uses TRBV18 with TRBJ2-1; 10 bases agree with TRBD2. CDR1 is KGHSH and CDR2 is LQKENI in the germline V gene. V trimming: 3 bases; J trimming: 3 bases; junction bases outside the gene matches: 5. The CDR3 sequence is 16 residues long. Drawing the rest from reference TRBV18 and TRBJ2-1, the complete variable domain is NAGVMQNPRHLVRRRGQEARLRCSPMKGHSHVYWYRQLPEEGLKFMVYLQKENIIDESGMPKERFSAEFPKEGPSILRIQQVVRGDSAAYFCASSPTSGLNYNEQFFGPGTRLTVL.

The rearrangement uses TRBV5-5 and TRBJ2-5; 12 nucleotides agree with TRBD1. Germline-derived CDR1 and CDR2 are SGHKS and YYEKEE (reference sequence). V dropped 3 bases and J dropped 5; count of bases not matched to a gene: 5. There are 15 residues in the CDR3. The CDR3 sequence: CASSWGTGGRETQYF. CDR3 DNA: TGTGCCAGCAGCTGGGGGACAGGGGGCCGGGAGACCCAGTACTTC.

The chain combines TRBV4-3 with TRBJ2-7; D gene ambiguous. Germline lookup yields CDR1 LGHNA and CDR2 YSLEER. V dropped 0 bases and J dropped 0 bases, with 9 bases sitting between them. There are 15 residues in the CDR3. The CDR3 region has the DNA TGCGCCAGCAGCCAAGATCTGCAAAGCTCCTACGAGCAGTACTTC. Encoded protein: CASSQDLQSSYEQYF.

The CDR3 DNA is TGTGCCAGCAGTCCAACCGGGGCAGGGTGGTTCTACGAGCAGTACTTC. This encodes CASSPTGAGWFYEQYF. The chain carries TRBV28 and TRBJ2-7; the D gene could be TRBD1 or TRBD2 (5 bases each). The CDR3 length is 16 residues. V shed 5 bases and J shed 3 bases, with 20 bases lying between them. Germline CDR1 MDHEN, CDR2 SYDVKM.

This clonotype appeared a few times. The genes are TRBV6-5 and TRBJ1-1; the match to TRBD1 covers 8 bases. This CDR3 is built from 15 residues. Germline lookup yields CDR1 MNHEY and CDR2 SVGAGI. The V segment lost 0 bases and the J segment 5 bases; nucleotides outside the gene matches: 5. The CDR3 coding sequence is TGTGCCAGCAGTTACTCGGCAGGGGGCCATACTGAAGCTTTCTTT. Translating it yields CASSYSAGGHTEAFF.

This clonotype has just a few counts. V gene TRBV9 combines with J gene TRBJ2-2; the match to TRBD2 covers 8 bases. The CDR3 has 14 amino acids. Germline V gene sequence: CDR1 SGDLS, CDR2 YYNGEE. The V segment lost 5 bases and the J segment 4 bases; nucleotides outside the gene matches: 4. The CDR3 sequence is CASSFTSGTGELFF. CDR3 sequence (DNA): TGTGCCAGCAGTTTTACTAGCGGCACCGGGGAGCTGTTTTTT.

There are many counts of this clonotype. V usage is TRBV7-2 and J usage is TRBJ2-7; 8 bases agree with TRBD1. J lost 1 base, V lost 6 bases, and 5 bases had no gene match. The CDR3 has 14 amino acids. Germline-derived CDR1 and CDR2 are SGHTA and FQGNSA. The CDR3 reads CASSQTGGSYEQYF. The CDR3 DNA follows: TGTGCCAGCAGTCAAACAGGGGGGTCCTACGAGCAGTACTTC.

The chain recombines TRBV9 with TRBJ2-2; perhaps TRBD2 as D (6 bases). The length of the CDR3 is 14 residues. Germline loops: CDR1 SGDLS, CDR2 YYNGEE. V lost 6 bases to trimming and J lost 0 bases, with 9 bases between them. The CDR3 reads CASTGATNTGELFF. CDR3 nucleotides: TGTGCCAGCACGGGAGCGACGAACACCGGGGAGCTGTTTTTT.

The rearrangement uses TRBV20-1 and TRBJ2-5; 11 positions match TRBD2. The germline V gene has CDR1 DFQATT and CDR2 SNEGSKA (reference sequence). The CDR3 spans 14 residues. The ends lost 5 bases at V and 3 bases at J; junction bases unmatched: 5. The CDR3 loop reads CSAYVAGGEETQYF. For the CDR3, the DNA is TGCAGTGCTTACGTAGCGGGAGGGGAAGAGACCCAGTACTTC.

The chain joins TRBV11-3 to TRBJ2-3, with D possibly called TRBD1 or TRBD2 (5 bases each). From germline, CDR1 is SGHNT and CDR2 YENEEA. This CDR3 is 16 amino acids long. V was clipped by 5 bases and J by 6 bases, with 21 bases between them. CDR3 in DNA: TGTGCCAGCAGCCGAAGCCGGGACCCCGGCGCGGATACGCAGTATTTT. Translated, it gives CASSRSRDPGADTQYF.

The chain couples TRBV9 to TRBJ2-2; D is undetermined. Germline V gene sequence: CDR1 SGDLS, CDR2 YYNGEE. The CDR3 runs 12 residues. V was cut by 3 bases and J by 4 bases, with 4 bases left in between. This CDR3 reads CASSDPTGELFF. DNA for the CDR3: TGTGCCAGCAGCGACCCCACCGGGGAGCTGTTTTTT. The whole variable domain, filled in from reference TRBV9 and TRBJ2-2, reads DSGVTQTPKHLITATGQRVTLRCSPRSGDLSVYWYQQSLDQGLQFLIQYYNGEERAKGNILERFSAQQFPDLHSELNLSSLELGDSALYFCASSDPTGELFFGEGSRLTVL.

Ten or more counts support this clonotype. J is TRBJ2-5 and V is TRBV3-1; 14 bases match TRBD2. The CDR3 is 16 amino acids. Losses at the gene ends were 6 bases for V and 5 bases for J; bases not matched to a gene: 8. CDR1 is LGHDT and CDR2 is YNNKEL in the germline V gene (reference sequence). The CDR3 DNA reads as TGTGCCAGCAGTCAGGGACTAGCGGGAGTAATGGAGACCCAGTACTTC. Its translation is CASSQGLAGVMETQYF.

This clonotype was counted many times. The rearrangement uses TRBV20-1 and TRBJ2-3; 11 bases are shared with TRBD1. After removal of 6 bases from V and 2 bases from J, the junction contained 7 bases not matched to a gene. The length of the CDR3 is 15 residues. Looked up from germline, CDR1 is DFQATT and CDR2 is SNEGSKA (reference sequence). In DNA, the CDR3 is TGCAGTGCAACGGACAGGGGGCCGTCCACAGATACGCAGTATTTT. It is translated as CSATDRGPSTDTQYF.

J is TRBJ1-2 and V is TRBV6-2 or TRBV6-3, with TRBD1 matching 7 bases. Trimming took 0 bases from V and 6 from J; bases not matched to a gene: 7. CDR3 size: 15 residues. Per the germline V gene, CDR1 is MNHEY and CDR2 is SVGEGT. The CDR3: CASSYSFGQGDGYTF. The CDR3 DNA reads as TGTGCCAGCAGTTACTCTTTTGGGCAGGGGGATGGCTACACCTTC.

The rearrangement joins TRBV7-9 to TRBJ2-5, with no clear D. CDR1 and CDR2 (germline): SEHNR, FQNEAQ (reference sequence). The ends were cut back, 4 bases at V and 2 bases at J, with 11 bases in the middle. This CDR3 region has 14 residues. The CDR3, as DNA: TGTGCCAGCAGCTCCGCCCCAGTACAAGAGACCCAGTACTTC. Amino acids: CASSSAPVQETQYF.